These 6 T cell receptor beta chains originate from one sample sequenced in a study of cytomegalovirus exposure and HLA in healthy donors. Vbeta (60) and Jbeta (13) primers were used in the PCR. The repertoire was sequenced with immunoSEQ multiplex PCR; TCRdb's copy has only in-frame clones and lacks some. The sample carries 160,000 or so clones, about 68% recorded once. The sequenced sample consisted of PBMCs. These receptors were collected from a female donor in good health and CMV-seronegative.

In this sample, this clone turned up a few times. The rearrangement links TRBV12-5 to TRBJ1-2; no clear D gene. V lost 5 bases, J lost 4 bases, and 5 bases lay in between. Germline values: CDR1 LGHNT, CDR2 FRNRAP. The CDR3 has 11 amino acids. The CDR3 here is CASGLLYGYTF. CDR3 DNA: TGTGCTAGTGGTCTACTCTATGGCTACACCTTC.

The CDR3 is CASTDGQAGGELFF. CDR3 sequence (DNA): TGTGCCAGCACCGATGGACAGGCGGGCGGGGAGCTGTTTTTT. V gene TRBV2 combines with J gene TRBJ2-2, with 7 bases identical to TRBD1. The germline V gene has CDR1 SNHLY and CDR2 FYNNEI. This CDR3 spans 14 amino acids. V trimming: 7 bases; J trimming: 7 bases; junction bases outside the gene matches: 9.

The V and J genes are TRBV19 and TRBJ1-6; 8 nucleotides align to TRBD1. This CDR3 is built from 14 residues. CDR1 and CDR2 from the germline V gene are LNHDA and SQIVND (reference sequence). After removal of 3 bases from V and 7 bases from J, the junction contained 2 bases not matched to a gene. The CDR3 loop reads CASSIQGANSPLHF. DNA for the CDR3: TGTGCCAGTAGTATCCAGGGGGCAAATTCACCCCTCCACTTT.

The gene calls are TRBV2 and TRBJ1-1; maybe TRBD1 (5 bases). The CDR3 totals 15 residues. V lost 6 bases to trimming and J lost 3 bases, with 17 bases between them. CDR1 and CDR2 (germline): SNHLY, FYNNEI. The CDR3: CASRTSPLGDTEAFF. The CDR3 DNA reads TGTGCCAGCAGAACGTCCCCCCTAGGGGACACTGAAGCTTTCTTT.

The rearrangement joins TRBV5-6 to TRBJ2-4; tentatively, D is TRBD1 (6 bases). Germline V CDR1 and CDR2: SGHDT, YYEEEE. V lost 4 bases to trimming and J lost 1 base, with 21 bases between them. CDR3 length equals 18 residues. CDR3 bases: TGTGCCAGCAGCCGTATGATAACAGGGCCCGAGGCCAAAAACATTCAGTACTTC. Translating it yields CASSRMITGPEAKNIQYF. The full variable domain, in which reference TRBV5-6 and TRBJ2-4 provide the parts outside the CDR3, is DAGVTQSPTHLIKTRGQQVTLRCSPKSGHDTVSWYQQALGQGPQFIFQYYEEEERQRGNFPDRFSGHQFPNYSSELNVNALLLGDSALYLCASSRMITGPEAKNIQYFGAGTRLSVL.

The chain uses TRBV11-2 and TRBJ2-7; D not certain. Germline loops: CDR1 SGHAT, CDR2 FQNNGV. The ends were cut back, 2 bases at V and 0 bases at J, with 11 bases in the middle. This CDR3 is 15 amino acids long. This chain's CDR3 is CASSLIRVSSYEQYF. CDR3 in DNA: TGTGCCAGCAGCTTAATTCGGGTTAGCTCCTACGAGCAGTACTTC.